The next 11 T cell receptor beta chains were all read from a single sample in a study of T cells in Graves' hyperthyroidism and ophthalmopathy. Amplification targeted TCR beta CDR3 regions from RNA transcripts. TCR CDR3 underwent first-round RT-PCR with the HTBI primer set. TCRdb re-called the multiplex PCR reads with MiXCR, one entry per CDR3 protein. The sample shows 370,000 or so distinct CDR3 sequences, approximately 13% of them seen only once. Sequenced material: blood. These receptors were taken from a man aged 25-40 years with Graves' hyperthyroidism that later progressed to Graves' ophthalmopathy.

The chain is built from TRBV7-2 and TRBJ2-3, with a weak D call TRBD2 (6 bases). V lost 1 base to trimming and J lost 2 bases, with 10 bases between them. The CDR3 totals 15 residues. CDR1 and CDR2 from the germline V gene are SGHTA and FQGNSA. Written as DNA, the CDR3 is TGTGCCAGCAGCTTAGGGGCGGGGTTCACAGATACGCAGTATTTT. Translation: CASSLGAGFTDTQYF. Full variable domain (rest looked up from reference TRBV7-2 and TRBJ2-3): GAGVSQSPSNKVTEKGKDVELRCDPISGHTALYWYRQSLGQGLEFLIYFQGNSAPDKSGLPSDRFSAERTGGSVSTLTIQRTQQEDSAVYLCASSLGAGFTDTQYFGPGTRLTVL.

The chain employs TRBV29-1 and TRBJ2-7; 8 nucleotides align to TRBD1. CDR1 and CDR2 from the germline V gene are SQVTM and ANQGSEA. V lost 2 bases to trimming and J lost 6 bases; unmatched junction nucleotides: 9. The CDR3 contains 14 residues. The chain's CDR3 is CSVEIRDRGPEQYF. The CDR3 coding sequence is TGCAGCGTTGAAATTCGTGACAGGGGCCCCGAGCAGTACTTC.

This clonotype was detected only a few times. This chain joins TRBV20-1 and TRBJ1-2; D call uncertain. Germline CDR1 and CDR2: DFQATT and SNEGSKA (reference sequence). The CDR3 has 10 amino acids. V was shortened by 6 bases and J by 3 bases, with 5 bases between the two germline ends. DNA for the CDR3: TGCAGTGCGAGTCACTATGGCTACACCTTC. Protein: CSASHYGYTF.

Here the CDR3 reads CASSHPGLGGDTQYF. CDR3 DNA: TGCGCCAGCAGCCATCCGGGACTGGGCGGGGATACGCAGTATTTT. The rearrangement uses TRBV5-1 and TRBJ2-3; D might be TRBD2 (6 bases). Germline CDR1 is SGHRS and CDR2 is YFSETQ. Trimming shortened V by 4 bases and J by 6 bases, and 18 bases separated the two germline ends. The CDR3 length is 15 residues.

This clonotype was counted a few times. The V and J genes are TRBV28 and TRBJ1-2; 7 bases match TRBD1. The junction had 9 bases not matched to a gene; V was cut back by 6 bases and J by 5 bases. The CDR3 runs to 14 residues. CDR1 and CDR2 from the germline V gene are MDHEN and SYDVKM. For the CDR3, the DNA is TGTGCCAGCAGCTTGGCCCTGACAGGGTATGGCTACACCTTC. As protein: CASSLALTGYGYTF.

This clonotype occurred a few times. At one boundary the junction diverges from the germline segment, which might be a read error. CDR3 protein: CAINEVDRAGTDTQYF. The DNA for the CDR3 is TGTGCCATCAATGAGGTGGACAGGGCCGGCACAGATACGCAGTATTTT. This rearrangement joins TRBV10-3 to TRBJ2-3; the match to TRBD1 covers 8 bases. The V gene's germline CDR1 is ENHRY and CDR2 SYGVKD. The CDR3 totals 16 residues.

This clonotype was seen repeatedly, ten times or more. CDR3 nucleotides: TGCGCCAGCAGCTTGGTGGGCAGGGTCTACGAGCAGTACTTC. Protein: CASSLVGRVYEQYF. The chain has TRBV5-1 and TRBJ2-7, with D maybe TRBD1 (5 bases). With 0 bases removed from V and 3 bases from J, the gap between germline ends came to 10 bases. In germline, CDR1 is SGHRS, CDR2 YFSETQ. CDR3 length equals 14 residues.

This clonotype was seen many times. The gene calls are TRBV20-1 and TRBJ1-1; D is ambiguous. Per the germline V gene, CDR1 is DFQATT and CDR2 is SNEGSKA (reference sequence). The ends were cut back, 0 bases at V and 1 base at J, with 9 bases in the middle. The length of the CDR3 is 14 residues. The CDR3 sequence is CSARDSEWNTEAFF. The CDR3 region has the DNA TGCAGTGCTAGAGATAGTGAATGGAACACTGAAGCTTTCTTT.

This clonotype was seen only a few times. The chain is built from TRBV19 and TRBJ2-3, with 7 bases matching TRBD1. Per the germline V gene, CDR1 is LNHDA and CDR2 is SQIVND (reference sequence). V shed 3 bases, J shed 1 base, and the junction held 7 bases outside the gene matches. The CDR3 sequence is 16 residues long. CDR3 protein: CASSILGDRGTDTQYF. The CDR3 region has the DNA TGTGCCAGTAGTATCCTCGGCGACAGGGGCACAGATACGCAGTATTTT.

The chain combines TRBV12-3 or TRBV12-4 with TRBJ1-5, with unresolved D. Trimming removed 3 bases from V and 7 bases from J, with 7 bases in between. The CDR3 runs to 12 residues. This CDR3 is CASSFSEQPQHF. CDR3 bases: TGTGCCAGCAGTTTTTCGGAACAGCCCCAGCATTTT.

This clonotype was recorded a few times. The CDR3 is CASRTQRDTQYF. CDR3 nucleotides: TGTGCCAGCAGAACTCAGCGGGATACGCAGTATTTT. J is TRBJ2-3 and V is TRBV6-1; possibly TRBD2 for D (5 bases). The CDR3 is 12 amino acids. Germline V gene sequence: CDR1 MNHNS, CDR2 SASEGT. Trimming left V 6 bases short and J 6 bases short, with 10 bases between.